A selection of T cell receptor beta chains follows, all from one sample in a study of T cells of healthy individuals. In TCRdb, the 5' RACE reads were re-called with MiXCR into one record per CDR3 protein. The data contain about 100,000 distinct CDR3 sequences, under 20% of them singletons. The receptors come from a human donor in good health. Both conserved end residues are part of each CDR3. A D gene is named only where the DNA matches it firmly. Not all rows give a size; the values are once, few, many and, for expanded clones, a class.

j_gene: TRBJ2-7
d_gene: .
v_gene: TRBV30
abundance: few
CDR3nt: TGTGCCTGGAGTGGGCCCTACGAGCAGTACTTC
CDR3aa: CAWSGPYEQYF

j_gene: TRBJ2-3
d_gene: TRBD2
v_gene: TRBV4-2
abundance: .
CDR3nt: TGTGCCAGCAGCCAGGCAGTAGCGGGGGCAACAGATACGCAGTATTTT
CDR3aa: CASSQAVAGATDTQYF

j_gene: TRBJ2-2
d_gene: TRBD2
v_gene: TRBV4-3
abundance: .
CDR3nt: TGCGCCAGCAGCCCCTCCGGGGTGGGAACGACTAGCCCCGGGGAGCTGTTTTTT
CDR3aa: CASSPSGVGTTSPGELFF

j_gene: TRBJ2-7
d_gene: .
v_gene: TRBV19
abundance: many
CDR3nt: TGTGCCAGTAGTGCGTATGGCGAGCAGTACTTC
CDR3aa: CASSAYGEQYF

j_gene: TRBJ1-1
d_gene: .
v_gene: TRBV6-5
abundance: few
CDR3nt: TGTGCCAGCAGCCATAATGCGGGGGGACCCCCTGAAGCTTTCTTT
CDR3aa: CASSHNAGGPPEAFF

j_gene: TRBJ1-5
d_gene: .
v_gene: TRBV6-5
abundance: many
CDR3nt: TGTGCCACCAGGCCAGGGAGGGGGTCGGGTCAGCCCCAGCATTTT
CDR3aa: CATRPGRGSGQPQHF

j_gene: TRBJ2-2
d_gene: .
v_gene: TRBV6-1
abundance: .
CDR3nt: TGTGCCAGCAGTGAAGCCTACGTAGAGTCCGGGGAGCTGTTTTTT
CDR3aa: CASSEAYVESGELFF

j_gene: TRBJ1-2
d_gene: TRBD1
v_gene: TRBV28
abundance: few
CDR3nt: TGTGCCAGCAGTCCCCCCGGGACAGTCTATGGCTACACCTTC
CDR3aa: CASSPPGTVYGYTF

j_gene: TRBJ2-1
d_gene: TRBD1
v_gene: TRBV11-2
abundance: many
CDR3nt: TGTGCCAGCAGCCTAGACAGGGGGTTCTACAATGAGCAGTTCTTC
CDR3aa: CASSLDRGFYNEQFF

j_gene: TRBJ1-2
d_gene: .
v_gene: TRBV7-8
abundance: .
CDR3nt: TGTGCCAGCAGCTTAGGGGGAGCACAGTGGGGTGGCTACACCTTC
CDR3aa: CASSLGGAQWGGYTF

j_gene: TRBJ2-4
d_gene: TRBD2
v_gene: TRBV20-1
abundance: .
CDR3nt: TGCAGTGCTAGAGTACTAGCGGGGGAGCCCTTCAAAAACATTCAGTACTTC
CDR3aa: CSARVLAGEPFKNIQYF

j_gene: TRBJ2-1
d_gene: TRBD2
v_gene: TRBV6-5
abundance: few
CDR3nt: TGTGCTACTAGCGCAGCGTCCTACAATGAGCAGTTCTTC
CDR3aa: CATSAASYNEQFF

j_gene: TRBJ1-2
d_gene: .
v_gene: TRBV3-1
abundance: .
CDR3nt: TGTGCCAGCAGCCAAGGTATAGGGAGCGGCTATGGCTACACCTTC
CDR3aa: CASSQGIGSGYGYTF

j_gene: TRBJ2-3
d_gene: .
v_gene: TRBV6-2/TRBV6-3
abundance: many
CDR3nt: TGTGCCAGCAGTCTATCCGAGACTCGCACAGATACGCAGTATTTT
CDR3aa: CASSLSETRTDTQYF

j_gene: TRBJ2-3
d_gene: .
v_gene: TRBV10-3
abundance: few
CDR3nt: TGTGCCATCAGTGTGGCGGCGGCAGGAGTGGATACGCAGTATTTT
CDR3aa: CAISVAAAGVDTQYF

j_gene: TRBJ2-1
d_gene: .
v_gene: TRBV9
abundance: many
CDR3nt: TGTGCCAGCAGCGTCACAGGTCTCTACAATGAGCAGTTCTTC
CDR3aa: CASSVTGLYNEQFF

j_gene: TRBJ2-7
d_gene: .
v_gene: TRBV6-5
abundance: many
CDR3nt: TGTGCCAGCAGCCGAAGGAGCGGCTCCTACGAGCAGTACTTC
CDR3aa: CASSRRSGSYEQYF

j_gene: TRBJ1-5
d_gene: .
v_gene: TRBV7-8
abundance: .
CDR3nt: TGTGCCAGCAGCTACAACCCGCGGGGAAATCAGCCCCAGCATTTT
CDR3aa: CASSYNPRGNQPQHF

j_gene: TRBJ2-3
d_gene: .
v_gene: TRBV5-8
abundance: few
CDR3nt: TGTGCCAGCAGCTTGTTACATCGTCCAGATACGCAGTATTTT
CDR3aa: CASSLLHRPDTQYF

j_gene: TRBJ1-5
d_gene: .
v_gene: TRBV5-1
abundance: .
CDR3nt: TGCGCCAGCAGCTTGGTCGGAGGGCTCGACCAGCCCCAGCATTTT
CDR3aa: CASSLVGGLDQPQHF

j_gene: TRBJ1-6
d_gene: .
v_gene: TRBV6-2/TRBV6-3
abundance: many
CDR3nt: TGTGCCAGCAGTCAGGGGTCCGGTAATTCACCCCTCCACTTT
CDR3aa: CASSQGSGNSPLHF

j_gene: TRBJ1-4
d_gene: .
v_gene: TRBV15
abundance: .
CDR3nt: TGTGCCACCAGCAGAGATTACGGGATAACTAATGAAAAACTGTTTTTT
CDR3aa: CATSRDYGITNEKLFF

j_gene: TRBJ2-2
d_gene: .
v_gene: TRBV7-9
abundance: .
CDR3nt: TGTGCCAGCAGCCCCCGGAGGGCGGGCACCGGGGAGCTGTTTTTT
CDR3aa: CASSPRRAGTGELFF

j_gene: TRBJ1-6
d_gene: .
v_gene: TRBV7-6
abundance: many
CDR3nt: TGTGCCAGCAGCATAGCGGCGGGCTCCTATAATTCACCCCTCCACTTT
CDR3aa: CASSIAAGSYNSPLHF

j_gene: TRBJ1-6
d_gene: .
v_gene: TRBV20-1
abundance: few
CDR3nt: TGCAGCTTAGCAGGAGCGACGGGAAATAATTCACCCCTCCACTTT
CDR3aa: CSLAGATGNNSPLHF

j_gene: TRBJ1-1
d_gene: TRBD1
v_gene: TRBV5-1
abundance: many
CDR3nt: TGCGCCAGCAGCTTGACAGGGGGCGGAAACACTGAAGCTTTCTTT
CDR3aa: CASSLTGGGNTEAFF

j_gene: TRBJ1-3
d_gene: .
v_gene: TRBV6-6
abundance: .
CDR3nt: TGTGCCAGAAGGGGTTTCGGTTCCGGAAACACCATATATTTT
CDR3aa: CARRGFGSGNTIYF